This T cell receptor (beta chain) derives from a study of human T cells and chemical hapten exposure (dated by TCRdb to about 2021). Regarding the study in general: For sensitization, 2% DPC in acetone was applied to a 2 cm by 2 cm area of upper inner arm skin. Most of the patients in the cohort were female, and the cohort covered alopecia areata with under or over 50% scalp involvement, alopecia totalis and alopecia universalis. Libraries were pooled for sequencing, and variation in per-sample TCR yields was attributed mainly to small differences in library volumes within the pool. Throughout the roughly 24-week study period, patients were also given weekly therapeutic DPC doses on the scalp. Some 29 alopecia patients provided blood for TCR sequencing at one to four time points (pre-sensitization, 2, 6 and 24 weeks). This study followed changes in the peripheral blood TCR repertoire in vivo during primary and secondary sensitization of alopecia patients to the hapten diphenylcyclopropenone (DPC). Patient blood was sampled pre-sensitization (week 0) and at 2, 6 and about 24 weeks after DPC sensitization. Patch testing was done on the upper back using Finn chambers containing 0.01% DPC, and results were scored after 6 days according to International Contact Dermatitis Research Group standards.

In the paper's terms, the time point label means: patch test 2, 6 weeks after DPC sensitization. Sample treatment or condition, as interpreted from the label and publication: therapeutic diphenylcyclopropenone sensitization with weekly scalp DPC. At every patch-test visit, the blood draw took place before the patch test was put on. Patients were considered eligible if aged 18 to 70, diagnosed with alopecia and deemed suitable for DPC therapy, and patients were excluded if pregnant. Total RNA was isolated from unfractionated whole blood collected in Tempus Blood RNA tubes. The study at large found these results: After repeated subsampling, changes were observed in the strength of the expansion versus patch-test correlation and in the threshold at which the correlation became significant. Patch test score was positively correlated with the number of PT1 expanded TCRs, with significance at thresholds 8, 16 and 32 but not at 4. Alopecia, a presumed autoimmune disease, was present in all patients, so the immune response of the patients might differ from that of healthy individuals. DPC sensitization did not change the number of TCRs with a frequency above 1 in 1000, and there was no evidence of changes in global repertoire structure. Significantly more large CDR3 similarity clusters were formed by expanded TCRs than by pre-sensitization or healthy control sets, consistent with antigen-driven responses.

The library was obtained by RACE. TCRdb shows the sequencer as NextSeq 500. During library preparation, unique molecular identifiers were attached to individual cDNA molecules so that TCRs could be counted quantitatively and reproducibly. For every blood RNA sample, sequencing covered both the TCR alpha and TCR beta chains. As for the authors' bioinformatics: Samples had a median of roughly 91,000 TCRs, with a range from 23,224 to 690,600. The Decombinator software suite was used to annotate the V, J and CDR3 of the TCR reads. To make PS versus PT1 abundance plots, every sample was subsampled to the same number of TCRs (28,000). Expanded TCRs were defined as absent before sensitization and observed at least eight times at the 2-week time point. TCRdb took the public reads, trimmed them with fastp at Q25, ran MiXCR for clone calling and kept in-frame beta chains. All rows with the same CDR3 protein become a single entry with the most common DNA and genes. TCRdb's processing, not the authors' own work, is the source of the V and J calls. The sample data list over 130,000 distinct CDR3 sequences, and 10% to 15% of these were observed just once. The biggest ten clones account for 1.2% to 1.5% of the sample.

As to this clonotype: Its antigen is currently not known. Within one base of it there is no much larger clone, and no base qualities were kept.

Sequenced material: whole blood, taken in connection with sensitization to the hapten diphenylcyclopropenone (DPC). The sequence was collected from a woman aged 45 to 65 with alopecia areata. Some clones in this sample may be carry-over from other donors' samples.

The CDR3 corresponds to CSVGTRLAFNEQFF. DNA sequence: TGCAGCGTTGGAACCCGGCTAGCGTTCAATGAGCAGTTCTTC. The sequence is built from TRBV29-1 and TRBJ2-1; a tentative D match to TRBD2 spans 6 bases. The germline V gene supplies CDR1 SQVTM and CDR2 ANQGSEA. The CDR3 runs 14 amino acids, cysteine and phenylalanine included. This entry keeps only the CDR3 DNA: 42 bases, framed from base 1. V gives up 4 bases and J gives up 6 bases, and the segment between their germline ends measures 16 bases.